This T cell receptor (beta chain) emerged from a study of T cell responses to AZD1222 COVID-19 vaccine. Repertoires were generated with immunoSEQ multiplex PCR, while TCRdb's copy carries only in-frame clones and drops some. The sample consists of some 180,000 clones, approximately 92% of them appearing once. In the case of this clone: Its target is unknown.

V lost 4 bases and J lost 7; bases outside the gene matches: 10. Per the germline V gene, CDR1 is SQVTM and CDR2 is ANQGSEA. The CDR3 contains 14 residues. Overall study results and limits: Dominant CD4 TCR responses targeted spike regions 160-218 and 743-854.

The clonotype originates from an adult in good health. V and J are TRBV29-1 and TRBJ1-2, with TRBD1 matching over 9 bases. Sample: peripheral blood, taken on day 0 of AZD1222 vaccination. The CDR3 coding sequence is TGCAGCGTTGGAGATCCGGACAGGGGCGGTGGCTACACCTTC. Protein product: CSVGDPDRGGGYTF.